The rows below give T cell receptor beta chains drawn from one sample of a study of OX40 agonist ivuxolimab in advanced cancers. This table comes from immunoSEQ multiplex PCR, and its TCRdb copy is limited to in-frame clones, with some not included. There are 76,000 or so clones in the sample; less than 90% occur only once, and 13% lies in the top ten. Here the sequenced sample was CD4+ or CD8+ T cells sorted from blood, taken in a trial of the OX40 agonist ivuxolimab. Receptor source: an adult with an advanced solid tumor such as melanoma, head and neck, liver or kidney cancer. Each CDR3 is given with its conserved first and last residue. The D gene is left open where the match is weak. The size of a clone is reported for some rows only, either as once, few or many, or as a class for expanded clones.

v_gene	j_gene	d_gene	abundance	CDR3nt	CDR3aa
TRBV28	TRBJ2-7	NA	NA	TGTGCCAGCAGTCAAGCTTACGAGCAGTACTTC	CASSQAYEQYF
TRBV18	TRBJ2-1	NA	NA	TGTGCCAGCTCACGGGGGACGGGTGACCACAATGAGCAGTTCTTC	CASSRGTGDHNEQFF
TRBV18	TRBJ2-7	TRBD2	once	TGTGCCAGCTCAGCCCCACTAGCGGGTGTAGACGAGCAGTACTTC	CASSAPLAGVDEQYF
TRBV30	TRBJ2-2	NA	NA	TGTGCCTGGAGTGAAAAGGGCTTCTCCGGGGAGCTGTTTTTT	CAWSEKGFSGELFF
TRBV19	TRBJ2-7	NA	NA	TGTGCCAGTAGTATAGATCTTTCGACCTACGAGCAGTACTTC	CASSIDLSTYEQYF
TRBV4-2	TRBJ2-7	NA	few	TGTGCCAGCAGCCAGGGGAAGTACGAGCAGTACTTC	CASSQGKYEQYF
TRBV28	TRBJ1-3	NA	NA	TGTGCCAGCAGTTCCGGGGTGCCTCTCTCTGGAAACACCATATATTTT	CASSSGVPLSGNTIYF
TRBV10-3	TRBJ1-1	NA	NA	TGTGCCATCAGAAGAACGGAGGACACTGAAGCTTTCTTT	CAIRRTEDTEAFF
TRBV30	TRBJ2-3	TRBD2	NA	TGTGCCCTAGCGGGAGGGCCCCCAGATACGCAGTATTTT	CALAGGPPDTQYF
TRBV30	TRBJ2-1	TRBD2	NA	TGTGCCTGGGCCGGGAGGTGGACTAGCGGGAGTAATGAGCAGTTCTTC	CAWAGRWTSGSNEQFF
TRBV19	TRBJ2-1	NA	NA	TGTGCCAGTAGTATAGTAACCTCCTCCTACAATGAGCAGTTCTTC	CASSIVTSSYNEQFF
TRBV2	TRBJ2-1	NA	NA	TGTGCCAGCAGTGAAGCGCTTCGTGGCAATGAGCAGTTCTTC	CASSEALRGNEQFF
TRBV7-2	TRBJ1-2	NA	once	TGTGCCAGCATCCGAGAAGTCGTAGGGGTGCAAGGCTACACCTTC	CASIREVVGVQGYTF
TRBV10-3	TRBJ2-1	NA	NA	TGTGCCATCACCCCCACCGAGGGCCATGAGCAGTTCTTC	CAITPTEGHEQFF
TRBV4-1	TRBJ2-5	TRBD1	once	TGCGCCAGCAGCCAAGTTCGGACAGGAATAAAAGAGACCCAGTACTTC	CASSQVRTGIKETQYF
TRBV29-1	TRBJ2-1	NA	NA	TGCAGCGTTTGGTGGGGGGGCGGGCAGTTCTTC	CSVWWGGGQFF
TRBV10-3	TRBJ2-7	NA	NA	TGTGCCATCAGGGCGGCAGTTCTGAACGAGCAGTACTTC	CAIRAAVLNEQYF
TRBV5-6	TRBJ2-7	TRBD2	NA	TGTGCCAGCAGCGGGGGGCTAGCGGGAAGGTCCTACGAGCAGTACTTC	CASSGGLAGRSYEQYF
TRBV30	TRBJ1-3	NA	NA	TGTGCCGGCAGGGAGTATGGCTCTGGAAACACCATATATTTT	CAGREYGSGNTIYF
TRBV28	TRBJ2-1	NA	NA	TGTGCCAGCAGTCCCTGGGACGGAGCGCAGTTCTTC	CASSPWDGAQFF
TRBV7-2	TRBJ2-7	TRBD2	NA	TGTGCCAGCAGCTTAGACTTAGCGGGAGGAGGCTACGAGCAGTACTTC	CASSLDLAGGGYEQYF
TRBV7-9	TRBJ2-1	NA	NA	TGTGCCAGCAGAGCTACTAGTTATGAGCAGTTCTTC	CASRATSYEQFF
TRBV6-6	TRBJ2-2	NA	NA	TGTGCCAGCAGTTATGAGGGTGCCGGGGAGCTGTTTTTT	CASSYEGAGELFF
TRBV19	TRBJ2-5	NA	NA	TGTGCCAGTAGTCTCCGGGGTTTAGTCCAAGAGACCCAGTACTTC	CASSLRGLVQETQYF
TRBV27	TRBJ2-1	NA	NA	TGTGCCAGCAGTTTACGGGAGTCCTACAATGAGCAGTTCTTC	CASSLRESYNEQFF
TRBV18	TRBJ2-1	NA	NA	TGTGCCAGCTCACAAGGGGACACAAGGGCCCTCTCTAATGAGCAGTTCTTC	CASSQGDTRALSNEQFF
TRBV5-8	TRBJ2-5	NA	NA	TGTGCCAGCAGCTTGCGACAGGTGCAAGAGACCCAGTACTTC	CASSLRQVQETQYF
TRBV27	TRBJ2-1	TRBD1	NA	TGTGCCAGCACCCCCGGGACAGCATACAATGAGCAGTTCTTC	CASTPGTAYNEQFF
TRBV9	TRBJ1-1	NA	NA	TGTGCCAGCAGCCGGCAGAGCAGGGTGAACACTGAAGCTTTCTTT	CASSRQSRVNTEAFF
TRBV10-1	TRBJ1-3	NA	NA	TGCGCCAGCAGTCGATCCCGGACTGGGAACACCATATATTTT	CASSRSRTGNTIYF
TRBV7-9	TRBJ2-7	NA	NA	TGTGCCAGCAGCTTACACGCGGGGGCAGTCGAGCAGTACTTC	CASSLHAGAVEQYF
TRBV6-1	TRBJ2-3	TRBD2	NA	TGTGCCAGCAGTGATTCACTAGCGGGCCCAGATACGCAGTATTTT	CASSDSLAGPDTQYF
TRBV4-1	TRBJ1-6	NA	NA	TGCGCCAGCAGCCAAGGCGGATCACCCCTCCACTTT	CASSQGGSPLHF
TRBV4-1	TRBJ2-7	TRBD2	NA	TGCGCCAGCAGCCAAGGCGGACTAGCGGGATCCTACGAGCAGTACTTC	CASSQGGLAGSYEQYF
TRBV6-5	TRBJ1-1	NA	NA	TGTGCCAGCAGTTACTCGCCAGGGAATACTGAAGCTTTCTTT	CASSYSPGNTEAFF
TRBV7-9	TRBJ2-4	NA	NA	TGTGCCAGCAGCCAGGGGACAGCGGGGACCTTTGATATTCAGTACTTC	CASSQGTAGTFDIQYF
TRBV4-1	TRBJ2-7	NA	NA	TGCGCCAGCAGCCAAGAGGCAGTAGACTACGAGCAGTACTTC	CASSQEAVDYEQYF
TRBV7-3	TRBJ2-7	TRBD2	NA	TGTGCCAGCAGCTTCTCGGCTAGCGGCCCCTACGAGCAGTACTTC	CASSFSASGPYEQYF
TRBV5-1	TRBJ2-7	NA	NA	TGCGCCAGCAGTCGTGGGGGAGATGGTGGCGAGCAGTACTTC	CASSRGGDGGEQYF
TRBV28	TRBJ1-2	NA	few	TGTGCCAGCGGGGGGAGCTATGGCTACACCTTC	CASGGSYGYTF
TRBV5-4	TRBJ2-1	NA	NA	TGTGCCAGCAGCTTGCCCGGCGGGTACAATGAGCAGTTCTTC	CASSLPGGYNEQFF